This entry lists 6 T cell receptor beta chains sequenced from one sample in a study of technical replicates of blood from a handful of donors. Generated by immunoSEQ multiplex PCR, the TCRdb table keeps only in-frame clones and is missing some. The table records approximately 70,000 clones, roughly 98% of them present only once. The source material was T cells isolated from PBMCs. The receptors originated from a human donor in good health.

V and J are TRBV9 and TRBJ1-1, with 11 bases fitting TRBD1. Germline trimming cut 3 bases from V and 4 bases from J; bases unmatched to any gene: 5. The CDR3 loop spans 15 amino acids. CDR1 is SGDLS, CDR2 YYNGEE, per germline. The CDR3 is CASSAGQGAGTEAFF. The CDR3 DNA reads as TGTGCCAGCAGCGCAGGACAGGGGGCCGGCACTGAAGCTTTCTTT.

V usage is TRBV11-2 and J usage is TRBJ2-2; TRBD2 agrees at 8 bases. Germline V gives CDR1 SGHAT, CDR2 FQNNGV. The CDR3 totals 18 residues. The junction had 12 bases not matched to a gene; V was cut back by 0 bases and J by 6 bases. CDR3 in DNA: TGTGCCAGCAGCTTAGATCTGGGCGGGAGGTATGAGGCCGGGGAGCTGTTTTTT. Its translation is CASSLDLGGRYEAGELFF.

V usage is TRBV27 and J usage is TRBJ2-7; D might be TRBD2 (6 bases). This CDR3 spans 16 amino acids. Germline assignment: CDR1 MNHEY and CDR2 SMNVEV (reference sequence). V lost 2 bases, J lost 2 bases, and 16 bases lay in between. The CDR3 DNA sequence: TGTGCCAGCAGTTTAGGGGCTGGGGGGATTCCCTACGAGCAGTACTTC. This translates into CASSLGAGGIPYEQYF.

The rearrangement uses TRBV4-1 and TRBJ1-1; D gene uncertain. V lost 6 bases, J lost 0 bases, and 11 bases lay in between. Germline CDR1 MGHRA, CDR2 YSYEKL. This CDR3 is 14 amino acids long. The CDR3 DNA follows: TGCGCCAGCAGTGGTCCTCTATTGAACACTGAAGCTTTCTTT. As protein: CASSGPLLNTEAFF.

The rearrangement links TRBV29-1 to TRBJ2-1, with 12 bases that match TRBD2. The germline V gene encodes CDR1 SQVTM and CDR2 ANQGSEA. Germline trimming cut 3 bases from V and 0 bases from J; bases unmatched to any gene: 0. This CDR3 has 15 residues. The CDR3 region has the DNA TGCAGCGTTGAGACTAGCGGGAGCTCCTACAATGAGCAGTTCTTC. Translated: CSVETSGSSYNEQFF.

The J gene is TRBJ2-7, the V gene TRBV28; tentative D call: TRBD1 (6 bases). Germline lookup yields CDR1 MDHEN and CDR2 SYDVKM. With 7 bases removed from V and 6 bases from J, the gap between germline ends came to 19 bases. This CDR3 is built from 14 residues. The CDR3 is CASTTTGSAAEQYF. The DNA of the CDR3 is TGTGCCAGCACCACAACAGGGTCTGCTGCCGAGCAGTACTTC.